The 30 T cell receptor beta chains reported below all come from one sample, sequenced in a study of cytomegalovirus exposure and HLA in healthy donors (dated by TCRdb to 2015 to 2018). Libraries were made using the immunoSEQ multiplex PCR assay. The multiplex PCR relied on a mix of 60 forward primers for TCR Vbeta segments and 13 reverse primers for TCR Jbeta segments. TCRdb limited this immuneACCESS table to in-frame rearrangements with V and J called. A share of clones is missing; checked studies link under half to unresolved V genes, and the rest is unexplained. The table for this sample lists 150,000 to 200,000 clones; roughly four fifths of them were counted only once. The leading ten clones occupy more than 1.5% of the sample. The material sequenced was PBMCs. Receptors were obtained from a man between 18 and 35 years old in good health and CMV-seronegative.

The rearrangement uses TRBV7-9 and TRBJ2-7; D is unresolved. Trimming left V 1 base short and J 0 bases short, with 19 bases between. The CDR3 contains 18 residues. CDR1 and CDR2 from the germline V gene are SEHNR and FQNEAQ (reference sequence). CDR3 sequence (DNA): TGTGCCAGCAGCTTAGTAGCCGGCTTTGACCAGAGCTCCTACGAGCAGTACTTC. Amino acids: CASSLVAGFDQSSYEQYF.

A word on this clone: Mismatch with germline at one junction end may stem from a read error. CDR3 coding DNA: TGTGCTAGCAGCCCGAGAACAGGGGCGGGGACCCAGTACTTC. Residues: CASSPRTGAGTQYF. The chain joins TRBV7-7 to TRBJ2-5; TRBD1 matches 7 bases. This CDR3 has 14 amino acids. CDR1 and CDR2 from the germline V gene are SSHAT and FNYEAQ (reference sequence).

The CDR3 DNA sequence: TGCGCCAGCAGCTTGGGGACAGGGGAAGCCTACGAGCAGTACTTC. Its translation: CASSLGTGEAYEQYF. The genes are TRBV5-1 and TRBJ2-7, with 9 bases lining up with TRBD1. Germline lookup yields CDR1 SGHRS and CDR2 YFSETQ. CDR3 length: 15 residues. Germline trimming cut 0 bases from V and 2 bases from J; bases unmatched to any gene: 3.

V gene TRBV10-3 combines with J gene TRBJ2-2; 8 bases agree with TRBD2. Germline CDR1 reads ENHRY; CDR2 reads SYGVKD. The CDR3 covers 19 residues. The junction had 16 bases not matched to a gene; V was cut back by 7 bases and J by 0 bases. The CDR3 loop reads CAITVRERESLTNTGELFF. In DNA form, the CDR3 reads TGTGCCATCACCGTCCGCGAGCGGGAGTCCCTAACGAACACCGGGGAGCTGTTTTTT.

The V and J genes are TRBV7-2 and TRBJ2-7; 13 nucleotides align to TRBD2. CDR1 and CDR2 from the germline V gene are SGHTA and FQGNSA. Trimming cost V 4 bases and J 2 bases; bases outside gene matches: 2. The CDR3 covers 15 residues. The CDR3 reads CASSYTSGGAYEQYF. The CDR3 DNA reads TGTGCCAGCAGCTATACTAGCGGGGGGGCCTACGAGCAGTACTTC.

V and J are TRBV5-1 and TRBJ2-7, with TRBD1 matching over 7 bases. The CDR3 is 14 amino acids. Germline lookup yields CDR1 SGHRS and CDR2 YFSETQ. The V segment lost 0 bases and the J segment 6 bases; nucleotides outside the gene matches: 6. The CDR3 protein is CASSLATGAGEQYF. The CDR3 DNA reads as TGCGCCAGCAGCTTGGCAACAGGGGCAGGCGAGCAGTACTTC.

This chain connects TRBV5-1 to TRBJ2-5; no firm D call. V lost 0 bases, J lost 2 bases, and 5 bases lay in between. Germline CDR1 SGHRS, CDR2 YFSETQ. The CDR3 has 13 residues. In nucleotides, the CDR3 is TGCGCCAGCAGCTTGGACATACAAGAGACCCAGTACTTC. Encoded protein: CASSLDIQETQYF.

This clone was seen a handful of times. This chain links TRBV29-1 with TRBJ1-3; D possibly corresponds to TRBD1 (5 bases). Trimming took 7 bases from V and 1 from J, leaving 11 bases between them. The length of the CDR3 is 13 residues. CDR1 is SQVTM, CDR2 ANQGSEA, per germline. The CDR3 bases are TGCAGCGCCGGGGGGGGATCTGGAAACACCATATATTTT. Translated, it gives CSAGGGSGNTIYF.

The genes are TRBV7-2 and TRBJ2-3, with 9 bases that match TRBD2. The germline CDR1 and CDR2 sequences are SGHTA and FQGNSA. Trimming at V came to 1 base and at J to 4 bases, leaving 9 bases not matched to a gene. CDR3 length: 17 amino acids. The chain's CDR3 is CASSLEGRGGLSDTQYF. CDR3 nucleotides: TGTGCCAGCAGCTTAGAGGGGCGGGGGGGCTTGTCAGATACGCAGTATTTT.

This clone was detected a few times. V and J are TRBV28 and TRBJ1-2; no clear D gene. Trimming cost V 3 bases and J 0 bases, with 2 bases left between them. CDR3 size: 12 residues. Looked up from germline, CDR1 is MDHEN and CDR2 is SYDVKM. The DNA for the CDR3 is TGTGCCAGCAGTTTTACTAACTATGGCTACACCTTC. Amino acid sequence: CASSFTNYGYTF.

The chain carries TRBV5-6 and TRBJ2-5; D call uncertain. The end of the DNA aligns better with TRBJ2-7, so the J call may be wrong. The CDR3 runs 12 residues. Germline lookup yields CDR1 SGHDT and CDR2 YYEEEE. CDR3 coding DNA: TGTGCCAGCAGCTTGGGCATCTACGAGCAGTACTTC. It yields the protein CASSLGIYEQYF.

The J gene is TRBJ2-7, the V gene TRBV18, with a weak D call TRBD2 (6 bases). The V end was cut by 3 bases, the J end by 2 bases, with 11 bases between. The CDR3 has 14 residues. From germline, CDR1 is KGHSH and CDR2 LQKENI. Here the CDR3 DNA reads TGTGCCAGCTCACCGTCCGGGAGACCCTACGAGCAGTACTTC. This gives the protein CASSPSGRPYEQYF.

J is TRBJ1-3 and V is TRBV27; TRBD1 agrees at 9 bases. The CDR3 has 15 residues. J was trimmed by 11 bases and V by 5 bases; bases with no gene match: 13. Germline CDR1 MNHEY, CDR2 SMNVEV (reference sequence). The DNA of the CDR3 is TGTGCCAGCAGTCCAAAGGACAGGGGCCCCGGTTCCATATATTTT. Encoded protein: CASSPKDRGPGSIYF.

The chain carries TRBV6-6 and TRBJ2-2; D is unclear. With 3 bases removed from V and 0 bases from J, the gap between germline ends came to 8 bases. Germline CDR1 is MNHNY and CDR2 is SVGAGI (reference sequence). This CDR3 region has 15 residues. CDR3 sequence reads: CASSYGPSNTGELFF. The CDR3 nucleotides read TGTGCCAGCAGTTATGGGCCGTCGAACACCGGGGAGCTGTTTTTT.

In this sample, this clone turned up a few times. The chain is built from TRBV28 and TRBJ1-1; D is unclear. Trimming pared 3 bases from V and 3 bases from J, leaving 8 bases between. Germline CDR1 reads MDHEN; CDR2 reads SYDVKM. The CDR3 is made up of 13 amino acids. The CDR3 DNA sequence: TGTGCCAGCAGTTTTCCCGGGGACACTGAAGCTTTCTTT. Protein: CASSFPGDTEAFF.

The chain combines TRBV7-9 with TRBJ1-2; no reliable D call. CDR1 is SEHNR and CDR2 is FQNEAQ in the germline V gene (reference sequence). The CDR3 contains 16 residues. V was trimmed by 4 bases and J by 4 bases, leaving 19 bases between them. This chain's CDR3 is CASSSPSPISVYGYTF. CDR3 nucleotides: TGTGCCAGCAGCTCCCCCTCCCCGATTTCAGTCTATGGCTACACCTTC. Full variable domain (remainder filled in from reference TRBV7-9 and TRBJ1-2): DTGVSQNPRHKITKRGQNVTFRCDPISEHNRLYWYRQTLGQGPEFLTYFQNEAQLEKSRLLSDRFSAERPKGSFSTLEIQRTEQGDSAMYLCASSSPSPISVYGYTFGSGTRLTVV.

V is TRBV7-8 and J is TRBJ1-6; D uncertain. CDR3 length equals 15 residues. Trimming took 1 base from V and 3 from J, leaving 7 bases between them. CDR1 is SGHVS, CDR2 FQNEAQ, per germline. The CDR3 DNA is TGTGCCAGCAGCTTAGTGGCAGGCTATAATTCACCCCTCCACTTT. It encodes CASSLVAGYNSPLHF.

The CDR3 region is CASSRGTGDWGTEAFF. The CDR3 DNA sequence: TGTGCCAGCAGCCGCGGGACGGGAGATTGGGGCACTGAAGCTTTCTTT. V usage is TRBV7-9 and J usage is TRBJ1-1, with D maybe TRBD1 (5 bases). V dropped 5 bases and J dropped 4 bases, with 20 bases sitting between them. This CDR3 region has 16 residues. Germline V gene sequence: CDR1 SEHNR, CDR2 FQNEAQ (reference sequence).

CDR3 nucleotide sequence: TGCGCCAGCAGTAAGGACAGGGATGAGACCCAGTACTTC. Translating it yields CASSKDRDETQYF. The rearrangement joins TRBV5-1 to TRBJ2-5; 8 bases align to TRBD1. After removal of 5 bases from V and 5 bases from J, the junction contained 5 bases not matched to a gene. Germline V gives CDR1 SGHRS, CDR2 YFSETQ. The CDR3 is 13 residues long. The full variable domain, rest sourced from reference TRBV5-1 and TRBJ2-5, is KAGVTQTPRYLIKTRGQQVTLSCSPISGHRSVSWYQQTPGQGLQFLFEYFSETQRNKGNFPGRFSGRQFSNSRSEMNVSTLELGDSALYLCASSKDRDETQYFGPGTRLLVL.

V usage is TRBV4-2 and J usage is TRBJ2-2; no definite D call. Trimming took off 1 base at V and 4 bases at J, with 4 bases between the two ends. Germline V gives CDR1 LGHNA, CDR2 YNFKEQ. The CDR3 is made up of 13 amino acids. The DNA of the CDR3 is TGTGCCAGCAGCCAAGTCAGCACCGGGGAGCTGTTTTTT. Its protein is CASSQVSTGELFF.

The chain links TRBV7-3 to TRBJ2-1, with 10 bases fitting TRBD2. The germline V gene encodes CDR1 SGHTA and CDR2 FQGTGA. With V trimmed by 3 bases and J by 6 bases, 11 bases remained unmatched. The CDR3 has 17 residues. The CDR3 DNA reads TGTGCCAGCAGCTTCTCGTCCCTAGCGGGAGATATCAATGAGCAGTTCTTC. It is translated as CASSFSSLAGDINEQFF.

J is TRBJ1-4 and V is TRBV4-3; no clear D. Between the trimmed V and J ends, which lost 0 bases and 6 bases, there was a span of 11 bases. CDR1 is LGHNA and CDR2 is YSLEER in the germline V gene. The CDR3 runs to 15 residues. The chain's CDR3 is CASSQEWQEYEKLFF. The CDR3 nucleotides read TGCGCCAGCAGCCAAGAATGGCAGGAATATGAAAAACTGTTTTTT.

Concerning this clone: One end of the junction varies from germline; a read error may be responsible. This chain joins TRBV5-6 and TRBJ2-2; 7 nucleotides align to TRBD2. From germline, CDR1 is SGHDT and CDR2 YYEEEE. The CDR3 has 17 amino acids. CDR3 loop: CASSPGEGFGEHRGAVF. In nucleotides, the CDR3 is TGTGCCAGCAGCCCTGGGGAGGGATTCGGAGAACACCGGGGAGCTGTTTTT.

This clone was recorded only once. This chain uses TRBV28 with TRBJ1-3; no firm D call. The CDR3 is made up of 16 amino acids. Germline-derived CDR1 and CDR2 are MDHEN and SYDVKM. V was trimmed by 4 bases and J by 4 bases, leaving 17 bases between them. CDR3 region: CASSSMGASGGNTIYF. Written as DNA, the CDR3 is TGTGCCAGCAGTTCGATGGGCGCCTCTGGGGGAAACACCATATATTTT.

V gene TRBV28 combines with J gene TRBJ2-1; D ambiguous. V lost 2 bases, J lost 9 bases, and 11 bases lay in between. CDR1 is MDHEN, CDR2 SYDVKM, per germline. The CDR3 loop spans 13 amino acids. In nucleotides, the CDR3 is TGTGCCAGCAGTTTACTTCGGTCTAGTGAGCAGTTCTTC. It translates to CASSLLRSSEQFF.

The V and J genes are TRBV4-3 and TRBJ2-7, with no clear D. The CDR3 extends over 15 amino acids. Between the trimmed V and J ends, which lost 0 bases and 4 bases, there was a span of 13 bases. Germline V gives CDR1 LGHNA, CDR2 YSLEER. The CDR3 DNA reads TGCGCCAGCAGCCAAGATCTTCAGGCGAGATACGAGCAGTACTTC. Translated: CASSQDLQARYEQYF.

The genes are TRBV4-2 and TRBJ2-1; 11 bases agree with TRBD2. Germline V gene sequence: CDR1 LGHNA, CDR2 YNFKEQ. The V and J ends lost 0 bases and 7 bases, in that order; junction bases with no gene match: 11. The CDR3 sequence is 18 residues long. The CDR3 DNA follows: TGTGCCAGCAGCCAAGAACCCCTAGCGGGAGGCCGGTCGAATGAGCAGTTCTTC. This translates into CASSQEPLAGGRSNEQFF.

A word on this clone: An end of the junction differs from the germline gene, which may be a read error. This rearrangement joins TRBV5-1 to TRBJ2-7, with D perhaps matching TRBD2 (5 bases). The V gene's germline CDR1 is SGHRS and CDR2 YFSETQ. This CDR3 is 15 amino acids long. CDR3 nucleotides: TGCGCCAGCAGCTTGACTTATTTAGGCCGGGAATATTCTGTCTTC. Protein: CASSLTYLGREYSVF.

The rearrangement joins TRBV4-3 to TRBJ2-3; 10 bases line up with TRBD2. CDR1 and CDR2 (germline): LGHNA, YSLEER. The CDR3 consists of 17 residues. J was trimmed by 6 bases and V by 0 bases; bases with no gene match: 9. In DNA, the CDR3 is TGCGCCAGCAGCCAAGAGGCCAGCGGGGGGGCCCCGGATACGCAGTATTTT. Its translation: CASSQEASGGAPDTQYF.

To note about this clone: Other DNA sequences of this sample code for an identical CDR3. V and J are TRBV9 and TRBJ2-2; D unclear. Germline V gene data show CDR1 as SGDLS and CDR2 as YYNGEE. The CDR3 consists of 12 residues. Trimming stripped 2 bases from V and 4 bases from J, with 3 bases between. The CDR3 reads CASSVRTGELFF. In DNA, the CDR3 is TGTGCCAGCAGCGTTCGCACCGGGGAGCTGTTTTTT.